This T cell receptor (beta chain) was identified during a study of CD8+ T cells in alopecia areata. Findings of the study overall: Numerous expanded lesional clones remained in scalp and blood during tofacitinib. Normal skin contains resident alphabeta T cells, and these are also sequenced in scalp samples. In patients, TCRs were shared less clearly than in mice, and HLA may possibly be involved.

The authors extracted RNA and reverse transcribed it into cDNA as the sequencing template. Data came from immunoSEQ multiplex PCR; TCRdb stores just in-frame clones and leaves some out. The sample lists fewer than 250,000 clones, about three fifths occurring once. Concerning this clone: Its antigen is unidentified.

Treatment given: oral pan-JAK inhibitor, 5-10 mg twice daily. Germline CDR1 and CDR2: ENHRY and SYGVKD. CDR3 size: 13 residues. Between the trimmed V and J ends, which lost 6 bases and 3 bases, there was a span of 12 bases. The input for sequencing was CD4+ T cells sorted from blood, taken around week 50, from a patient treated with tofacitinib. The sequence was obtained from a human donor with alopecia areata. V usage is TRBV10-3 and J usage is TRBJ2-7; D not certain. CDR3 protein: CAISMEPYYEQYF. CDR3 coding DNA: TGTGCCATCAGCATGGAACCCTACTACGAGCAGTACTTC.